This T cell receptor (beta chain) originates from a study of blood T cell repertoires in COVID-19. Method: immunoSEQ multiplex PCR; TCRdb's copy keeps in-frame clones and lacks some. This table has more than 75,000 clones, around 90% appearing once. Germline V gene sequence: CDR1 SGHAT, CDR2 FQNNGV. V was trimmed by 4 bases and J by 0 bases, leaving 4 bases between them. This CDR3 is 12 amino acids long. The rearrangement joins TRBV11-2 to TRBJ2-7; D is undetermined. Sequenced sample: peripheral blood. The sequence came from a woman of 80 years or more with active COVID-19. CDR3 in amino acids: CASSSSSYEQYF. The CDR3 nucleotides are TGTGCCAGCAGCTCGAGCTCCTACGAGCAGTACTTC.